Following are 20 T cell receptor beta chains from one sample sequenced in a study of PD-1 blockade in classical Hodgkin lymphoma. Every patient experienced relapse after autologous stem cell transplantation, and brentuximab vedotin exposure varied. Libraries were prepared by immunoSEQ multiplex PCR; TCRdb keeps only in-frame clonotypes and omits some of them. The sample lists about 11,000 clones; around 80% were seen once. Sequenced here: peripheral blood mononuclear cells (PBMCs), sampled at baseline. The receptors were gathered from a human donor with classical Hodgkin lymphoma.

This clone has just a few counts. The chain combines TRBV4-2 with TRBJ1-1, with 7 positions matching TRBD1. The germline V gene encodes CDR1 LGHNA and CDR2 YNFKEQ. With 4 bases clipped from V and 4 bases from J, the junction kept 3 bases outside the gene matches. The CDR3 has 13 residues. The CDR3 loop is CASSPGGVTEAFF. The CDR3 nucleotides read TGTGCCAGCAGCCCAGGGGGGGTCACTGAAGCTTTCTTT.

This clone was found once. V is TRBV6-6 and J is TRBJ1-2; the D gene is possibly TRBD1 (6 bases). Trimming pared 7 bases from V and 6 bases from J, leaving 18 bases between. The length of the CDR3 is 14 residues. Germline values: CDR1 MNHNY, CDR2 SVGAGI (reference sequence). The DNA of the CDR3 is TGTGCCAGCAAAGGAACAGGGCGTGGAGATGGCTACACCTTC. Protein sequence: CASKGTGRGDGYTF.

V and J are TRBV7-3 and TRBJ2-3, with D tentatively TRBD2 (5 bases). Germline CDR1 is SGHTA and CDR2 is FQGTGA. The CDR3 loop spans 14 amino acids. The V end was cut by 1 base, the J end by 2 bases, with 7 bases between. CDR3 protein: CASSLSGLTDTQYF. The CDR3 DNA reads as TGTGCCAGCAGCTTAAGCGGACTCACAGATACGCAGTATTTT.

CDR3 sequence reads: CASSQQGALRTGELFF. The DNA for the CDR3 is TGTGCCAGCAGTCAACAGGGGGCTCTCCGCACCGGGGAGCTGTTTTTT. J is TRBJ2-2 and V is TRBV27; TRBD1 agrees at 9 bases. The ends lost 5 bases at V and 4 bases at J; junction bases unmatched: 8. Germline values: CDR1 MNHEY, CDR2 SMNVEV (reference sequence). This CDR3 has 16 residues.

This chain joins TRBV9 and TRBJ2-1, with TRBD2 matching 8 bases. CDR1 is SGDLS, CDR2 YYNGEE, per germline. Losses at the gene ends were 6 bases for V and 4 bases for J; bases not matched to a gene: 12. This CDR3 is built from 16 residues. CDR3 nucleotide sequence: TGTGCCAGCACTAGTAGAACGGGGGGGAAGTACAATGAGCAGTTCTTC. Translation gives CASTSRTGGKYNEQFF.

The genes are TRBV9 and TRBJ1-2; 7 nucleotides match TRBD1. The V gene's germline CDR1 is SGDLS and CDR2 YYNGEE. The CDR3 consists of 15 residues. V lost 3 bases and J lost 2; bases outside the gene matches: 7. CDR3 DNA: TGTGCCAGCAGCGCCCAGGGGGGGATCAACTATGGCTACACCTTC. This gives the protein CASSAQGGINYGYTF.

The V and J genes are TRBV5-1 and TRBJ1-3; no firm D call. V lost 0 bases and J lost 2, with 6 bases in between. The CDR3 loop spans 14 amino acids. Germline V gene lookup returns CDR1 SGHRS and CDR2 YFSETQ. This CDR3 reads CASSLDTPGNTIYF. CDR3 sequence (DNA): TGCGCCAGCAGCTTGGATACCCCTGGAAACACCATATATTTT.

Within the sample, this clone is large. This chain uses TRBV6-6 with TRBJ2-1; D is perhaps TRBD1 (6 bases). Between the trimmed V and J ends, which lost 7 bases and 6 bases, there was a span of 10 bases. The CDR3 loop spans 12 amino acids. Germline CDR1 and CDR2: MNHNY and SVGAGI (reference sequence). The CDR3 sequence is CASITGSNEQFF. CDR3 DNA sequence: TGTGCCAGCATTACAGGGAGCAATGAGCAGTTCTTC.

This clone was found a few times. The gene calls are TRBV4-1 and TRBJ1-1; D may be TRBD1 (5 bases). The CDR3 contains 16 residues. With 0 bases removed from V and 6 bases from J, the gap between germline ends came to 17 bases. The germline V gene has CDR1 MGHRA and CDR2 YSYEKL. For the CDR3, the DNA is TGCGCCAGCAGCCAAGATTTTCCCTCTCAAGGGGCTGAAGCTTTCTTT. Encoded protein: CASSQDFPSQGAEAFF.

This clone is labeled as medium-sized. The J gene is TRBJ2-5, the V gene TRBV7-2, with a possible D match to TRBD1 (5 bases). Germline lookup yields CDR1 SGHTA and CDR2 FQGNSA. The CDR3 runs 16 residues. V shed 5 bases and J shed 3 bases, with 19 bases lying between them. This CDR3 is CASSLTVIFREETQYF. CDR3 DNA sequence: TGTGCCAGCAGCCTAACCGTGATATTCAGGGAAGAGACCCAGTACTTC.

A note on this clone: One junction end disagrees with the germline gene, perhaps due to a read error. The CDR3 DNA reads as TGTGCCAGCAGTGAAGCTGGGACAGGGTTTTTC. This sequence encodes CASSEAGTGFF. The chain employs TRBV6-1 and TRBJ2-7; 9 nucleotides align to TRBD1. CDR3 length: 11 residues. Germline assignment: CDR1 MNHNS and CDR2 SASEGT.

This clone has a handful of counts. This chain joins TRBV4-2 and TRBJ1-4; 11 positions agree with TRBD1. The CDR3 covers 16 residues. CDR1 is LGHNA and CDR2 is YNFKEQ in the germline V gene. The V gene end was trimmed by 5 bases and the J gene end by 8 bases; junction bases not matched to a gene: 10. CDR3 residues: CASSGQGATLEEKLFF. CDR3 in DNA: TGTGCCAGCAGCGGACAGGGGGCGACCCTGGAAGAAAAACTGTTTTTT.

This chain uses TRBV7-8 with TRBJ2-3, with a tentative D call TRBD1 (5 bases). The CDR3 extends over 21 amino acids. Between the trimmed V and J ends, which lost 2 bases and 0 bases, there was a span of 27 bases. Germline CDR1 SGHVS, CDR2 FQNEAQ. Here the CDR3 DNA reads TGTGCCAGCAGCTTACAAACGCCCCCCAGCTACAGGCGACCTAGCACAGATACGCAGTATTTT. Its translation is CASSLQTPPSYRRPSTDTQYF. The whole variable domain, remainder taken from reference TRBV7-8 and TRBJ2-3, is GAGVSQSPRYKVAKRGQDVALRCDPISGHVSLFWYQQALGQGPEFLTYFQNEAQLDKSGLPSDRFFAERPEGSVSTLKIQRTQQEDSAVYLCASSLQTPPSYRRPSTDTQYFGPGTRLTVL.

This rearrangement joins TRBV11-2 to TRBJ1-1; 8 nucleotides agree with TRBD1. V dropped 5 bases and J dropped 5; count of bases not matched to a gene: 10. The CDR3 extends over 15 amino acids. Germline V gene sequence: CDR1 SGHAT, CDR2 FQNNGV. The chain's CDR3 is CASSPIQGAGTEAFF. The CDR3, as DNA: TGTGCCAGCAGCCCAATCCAGGGGGCAGGGACTGAAGCTTTCTTT.

The chain couples TRBV19 to TRBJ1-2; the D is unclear. The V end was cut by 4 bases, the J end by 3 bases, with 27 bases between. The CDR3 consists of 19 residues. The germline V gene encodes CDR1 LNHDA and CDR2 SQIVND (reference sequence). CDR3 DNA: TGTGCCAGTAGTAACCCCGGATTTATGGTTTTGGGCGCGCACTATGGCTACACCTTC. It yields the protein CASSNPGFMVLGAHYGYTF.

This chain joins TRBV11-3 and TRBJ2-1; 11 bases are a match to TRBD1. Germline CDR1 reads SGHNT; CDR2 reads YENEEA. V dropped 5 bases and J dropped 7; count of bases not matched to a gene: 7. The CDR3 is 15 amino acids. The CDR3 DNA is TGTGCCAGCAGCACCGGACAGGGGGCAGGAAATGAGCAGTTCTTC. It encodes CASSTGQGAGNEQFF.

The chain couples TRBV6-5 to TRBJ1-2; D not certain. The germline V and J ends were trimmed by 2 bases and 4 bases, with 14 bases remaining between them. Germline V CDR1 and CDR2: MNHEY, SVGAGI. This CDR3 region has 15 residues. The CDR3 loop reads CASSYDGSSSYGYTF. CDR3 bases: TGTGCCAGCAGTTACGACGGATCCTCCTCCTATGGCTACACCTTC.

Relative to its sample, this clone is medium-sized. The V gene is TRBV7-9, the J gene TRBJ1-2, with 8 bases that match TRBD1. CDR3 length: 16 amino acids. Germline V CDR1 and CDR2: SEHNR, FQNEAQ (reference sequence). V lost 5 bases, J lost 0 bases, and 8 bases stayed unmatched. The CDR3 region has the DNA TGTGCCAGCAGCCTTAAGGACAGGGAGGCTAACTATGGCTACACCTTC. The encoded protein is CASSLKDREANYGYTF.

With respect to this clone: An end of the junction does not agree with germline; a read error may underlie this. J is TRBJ2-7 and V is TRBV20-1; D is undetermined. Germline V gene lookup returns CDR1 DFQATT and CDR2 SNEGSKA (reference sequence). The CDR3 sequence is 11 residues long. CDR3: CSATPERERKF. The CDR3 nucleotides read TGCAGTGCTACTCCAGAGAGAGAGAGAAAGTTC.

The J gene is TRBJ2-3, the V gene TRBV5-8; 10 bases fit TRBD2. The CDR3 loop spans 14 amino acids. CDR1 and CDR2 from the germline V gene are SGHTS and YDEGEE. Trimming cost V 7 bases and J 7 bases; bases outside gene matches: 9. The CDR3 here is CASLRAGGPNTQYF. The CDR3 DNA is TGTGCCAGCTTGCGAGCGGGGGGGCCGAATACGCAGTATTTT.